The next 10 T cell receptor beta chains were all read from a single sample in a study of post-analysis software for immune sequencing data. Study-wide findings and caveats: Higher frequency in patients than in controls was seen for 5 or 6 TRBV segments, with TRBV5-6, TRBV5-1 and TRBV20-1 among them.

These receptors' antigens are unknown. Researchers reported that TCR beta cDNA libraries carried unique molecular identifiers. Each CDR3 protein gets one entry after TCRdb re-called the PCR reads with MiXCR. Of a few hundred thousand distinct CDR3 sequences listed, nearly 45% are singletons. Sequences were obtained from blood. The receptors come from a girl aged 5-17 years with multiple sclerosis.

In its sample, this clonotype was seen once. V usage is TRBV6-5 and J usage is TRBJ2-6; D not certain. CDR3 length: 15 residues. Per the germline V gene, CDR1 is MNHEY and CDR2 is SVGAGI. Trimming took off 2 bases at V and 0 bases at J, with 5 bases between the two ends. Written as DNA, the CDR3 is TGTGCCAGCAGTTACGAGGCCTCTGGGGCCAACGTCCTGACTTTC. Translating gives CASSYEASGANVLTF.

This chain connects TRBV4-1 to TRBJ2-7; either TRBD1 or TRBD2 may fit D (5 bases each). With 4 bases removed from V and 1 base from J, the gap between germline ends came to 14 bases. CDR3 size: 15 residues. Germline values: CDR1 MGHRA, CDR2 YSYEKL. CDR3 coding DNA: TGCGCCAGCAGCCTCCGGGACGGAGTATCCTACGAGCAGTACTTC. This sequence encodes CASSLRDGVSYEQYF.

The CDR3 sequence: CASSTRIYNEQFF. CDR3 bases: TGTGCCAGCAGCACGAGGATTTACAATGAGCAGTTCTTC. This rearrangement joins TRBV7-9 to TRBJ2-1, with D unresolved. The CDR3 contains 13 residues. Per germline, CDR1 SEHNR and CDR2 FQNEAQ (reference sequence). The V gene lost 5 bases and the J gene lost 4 bases, with 9 bases spanning the gap.

This clonotype was picked up a small number of times. V usage is TRBV6-1 and J usage is TRBJ1-2, with D perhaps TRBD1 (5 bases). CDR1 and CDR2 (germline): MNHNS, SASEGT. V lost 0 bases and J lost 4, with 12 bases in between. CDR3 length: 15 amino acids. This CDR3 is CASSEALQALYGYTF. CDR3 nucleotide sequence: TGTGCCAGCAGTGAAGCCTTACAGGCGCTCTATGGCTACACCTTC.

This clonotype has a single count. The rearrangement joins TRBV4-2 to TRBJ2-3; no clear D. Germline-derived CDR1 and CDR2 are LGHNA and YNFKEQ. V lost 6 bases and J lost 8, with 21 bases in between. This CDR3 has 15 amino acids. CDR3 residues: CASRTTGLETRTQYF. In nucleotides, the CDR3 is TGTGCCAGCAGAACCACCGGGCTCGAAACTCGTACGCAGTATTTT.

The V and J genes are TRBV9 and TRBJ2-7; possibly TRBD2 for D (5 bases). There are 13 residues in the CDR3. Germline V gene lookup returns CDR1 SGDLS and CDR2 YYNGEE. V gave up 2 bases and J gave up 3 bases, with 9 bases separating them. The CDR3 region is CASSVSTSYEQYF. Here the CDR3 DNA reads TGTGCCAGCAGCGTGTCAACTAGCTACGAGCAGTACTTC.

This clonotype was seen more than once but under ten times. The chain recombines TRBV29-1 with TRBJ2-1; D may be TRBD1 or TRBD2 (5 bases each). CDR1 SQVTM and CDR2 ANQGSEA come from the germline V gene. The CDR3 is 13 amino acids. V lost 7 bases to trimming and J lost 8 bases, with 18 bases between them. Written as DNA, the CDR3 is TGCAGCGCCGGGGATCGGGGACGGGATGAGCAGTTCTTC. Protein sequence: CSAGDRGRDEQFF.

This chain uses TRBV7-2 with TRBJ1-1; D is unclear. Germline V CDR1 and CDR2: SGHTA, FQGNSA. V lost 3 bases and J lost 3, with 8 bases in between. This CDR3 comprises 13 residues. The CDR3 loop reads CASSFVEDTEAFF. In nucleotides, the CDR3 is TGTGCCAGCAGCTTTGTGGAGGACACTGAAGCTTTCTTT.

This clonotype was picked up a small number of times. J is TRBJ1-2 and V is TRBV10-3; D remains ambiguous. Germline lookup yields CDR1 ENHRY and CDR2 SYGVKD. This CDR3 has 14 residues. Trimming took 0 bases from V and 8 from J, leaving 13 bases between them. The CDR3 loop reads CAISESLNERGYTF. The CDR3 DNA reads TGTGCCATCAGTGAGTCTCTCAACGAACGGGGCTACACCTTC.

This clonotype was seen only a few times. The chain links TRBV6-2 or TRBV6-3 to TRBJ2-1, with 8 nucleotides matching TRBD2. The germline CDR1 and CDR2 sequences are MNHEY and SVGEGT. J gave up 0 bases and V 5 bases, and 3 bases lay outside the gene matches. The CDR3 contains 15 residues. The CDR3 loop is CASSQLAASYNEQFF. The CDR3 DNA reads TGTGCCAGCAGTCAACTAGCGGCCTCCTACAATGAGCAGTTCTTC.